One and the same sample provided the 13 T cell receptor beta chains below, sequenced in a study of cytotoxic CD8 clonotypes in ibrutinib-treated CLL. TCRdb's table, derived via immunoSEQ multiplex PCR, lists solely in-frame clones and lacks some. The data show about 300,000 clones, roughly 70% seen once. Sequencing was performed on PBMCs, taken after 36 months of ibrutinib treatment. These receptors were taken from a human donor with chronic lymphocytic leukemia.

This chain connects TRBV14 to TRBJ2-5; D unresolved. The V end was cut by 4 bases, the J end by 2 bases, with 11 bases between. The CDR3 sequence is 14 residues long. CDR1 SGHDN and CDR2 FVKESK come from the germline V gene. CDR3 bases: TGTGCCAGCAGCCTGTTCCAACTTCAAGAGACCCAGTACTTC. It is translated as CASSLFQLQETQYF.

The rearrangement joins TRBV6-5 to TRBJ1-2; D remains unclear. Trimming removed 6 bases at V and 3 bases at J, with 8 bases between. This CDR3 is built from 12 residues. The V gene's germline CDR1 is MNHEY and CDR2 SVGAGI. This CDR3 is CASSLGDYGYTF. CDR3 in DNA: TGTGCCAGCAGCTTAGGTGACTATGGCTACACCTTC.

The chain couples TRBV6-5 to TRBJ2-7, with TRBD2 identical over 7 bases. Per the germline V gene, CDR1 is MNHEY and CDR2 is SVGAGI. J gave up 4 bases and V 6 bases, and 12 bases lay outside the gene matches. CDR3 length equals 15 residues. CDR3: CASRGRGINPYEQYF. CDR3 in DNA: TGTGCCAGCAGGGGGCGGGGGATCAATCCTTACGAGCAGTACTTC.

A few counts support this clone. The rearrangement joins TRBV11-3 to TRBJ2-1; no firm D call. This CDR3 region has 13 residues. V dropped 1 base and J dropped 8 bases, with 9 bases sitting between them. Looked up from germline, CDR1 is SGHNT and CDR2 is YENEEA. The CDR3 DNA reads TGTGCCAGCAGCTTAGGATCACCCTATGAGCAGTTCTTC. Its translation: CASSLGSPYEQFF.

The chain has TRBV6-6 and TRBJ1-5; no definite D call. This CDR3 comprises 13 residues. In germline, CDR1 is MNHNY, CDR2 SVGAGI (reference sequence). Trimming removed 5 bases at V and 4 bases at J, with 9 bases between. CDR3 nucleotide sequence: TGTGCCAGCAGTCCAACAGCAAATCAGCCCCAGCATTTT. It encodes CASSPTANQPQHF.

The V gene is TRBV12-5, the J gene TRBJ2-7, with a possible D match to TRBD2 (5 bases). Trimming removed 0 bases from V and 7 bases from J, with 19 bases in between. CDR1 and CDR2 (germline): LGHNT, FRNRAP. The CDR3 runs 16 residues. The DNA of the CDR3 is TGTGCTAGTGGTTTGGTACTTGGACTCTCCCCGGGTGAGCAGTACTTC. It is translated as CASGLVLGLSPGEQYF.

The CDR3 is CATGLAGYNEQFF. The CDR3 DNA reads as TGTGCCACCGGACTAGCGGGGTACAATGAGCAGTTCTTC. The rearrangement links TRBV7-6 to TRBJ2-1, with TRBD2 matching 12 bases. CDR3 size: 13 residues. V lost 10 bases, J lost 4 bases, and 2 bases stayed unmatched. Germline loops: CDR1 SGHVS, CDR2 FNYEAQ.

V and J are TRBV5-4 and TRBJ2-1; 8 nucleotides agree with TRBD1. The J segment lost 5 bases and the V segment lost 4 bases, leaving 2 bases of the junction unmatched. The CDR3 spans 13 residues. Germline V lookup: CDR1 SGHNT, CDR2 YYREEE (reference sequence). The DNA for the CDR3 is TGTGCCAGCAGCATGGGACAGGACAATGAGCAGTTCTTC. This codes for CASSMGQDNEQFF.

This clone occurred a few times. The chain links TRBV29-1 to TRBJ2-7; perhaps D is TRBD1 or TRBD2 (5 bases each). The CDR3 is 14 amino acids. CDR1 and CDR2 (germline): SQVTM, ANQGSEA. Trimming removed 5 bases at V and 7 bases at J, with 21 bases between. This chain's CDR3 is CSVSQGGWGYEQYF. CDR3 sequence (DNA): TGCAGCGTTAGCCAGGGTGGTTGGGGGTATGAGCAGTACTTC.

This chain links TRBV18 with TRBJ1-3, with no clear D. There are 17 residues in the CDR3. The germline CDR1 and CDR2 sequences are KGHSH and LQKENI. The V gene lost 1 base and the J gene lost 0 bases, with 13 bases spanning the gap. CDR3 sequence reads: CASSPLLGSHSGNTIYF. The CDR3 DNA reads TGTGCCAGCTCACCACTCCTAGGAAGCCACTCTGGAAACACCATATATTTT.

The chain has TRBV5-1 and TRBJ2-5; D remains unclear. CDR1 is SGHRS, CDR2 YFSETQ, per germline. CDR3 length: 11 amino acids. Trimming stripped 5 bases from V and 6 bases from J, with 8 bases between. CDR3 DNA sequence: TGCGCCAGCAGTTCAGGAAAGACCCAGTACTTC. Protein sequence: CASSSGKTQYF.

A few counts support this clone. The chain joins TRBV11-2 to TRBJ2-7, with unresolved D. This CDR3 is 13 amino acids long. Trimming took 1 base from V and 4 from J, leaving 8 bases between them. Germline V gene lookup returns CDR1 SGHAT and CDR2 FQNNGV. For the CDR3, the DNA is TGTGCCAGCAGCTTAGCTCCAGGTTACGAGCAGTACTTC. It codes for CASSLAPGYEQYF.

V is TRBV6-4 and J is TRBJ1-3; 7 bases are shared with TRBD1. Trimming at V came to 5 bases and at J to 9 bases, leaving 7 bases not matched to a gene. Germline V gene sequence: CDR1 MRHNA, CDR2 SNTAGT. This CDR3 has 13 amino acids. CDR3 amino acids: CASSPQGLGTIYF. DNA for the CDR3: TGTGCCAGCAGTCCACAGGGGCTGGGCACCATATATTTT.